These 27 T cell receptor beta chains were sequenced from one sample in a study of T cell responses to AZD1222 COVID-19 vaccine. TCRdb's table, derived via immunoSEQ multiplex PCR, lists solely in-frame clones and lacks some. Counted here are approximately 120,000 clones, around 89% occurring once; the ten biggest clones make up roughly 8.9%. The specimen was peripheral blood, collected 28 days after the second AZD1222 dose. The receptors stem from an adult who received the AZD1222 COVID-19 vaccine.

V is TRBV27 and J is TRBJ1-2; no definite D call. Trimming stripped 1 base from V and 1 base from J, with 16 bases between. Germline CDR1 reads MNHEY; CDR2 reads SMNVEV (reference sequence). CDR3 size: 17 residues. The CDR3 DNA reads TGTGCCAGCAGTTTATTTGGCAGCCCGATAGATAACTATGGCTACACCTTC. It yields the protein CASSLFGSPIDNYGYTF.

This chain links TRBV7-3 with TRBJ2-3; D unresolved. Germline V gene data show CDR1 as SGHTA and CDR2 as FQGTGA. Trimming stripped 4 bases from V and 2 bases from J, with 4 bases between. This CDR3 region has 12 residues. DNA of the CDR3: TGTGCCAGCAGCTCATACACAGATACGCAGTATTTT. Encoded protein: CASSSYTDTQYF.

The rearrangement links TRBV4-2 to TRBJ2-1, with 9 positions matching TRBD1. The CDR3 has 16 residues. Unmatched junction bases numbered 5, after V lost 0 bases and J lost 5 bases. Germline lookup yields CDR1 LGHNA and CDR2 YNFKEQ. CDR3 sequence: CASSQDVGQGDNEQFF. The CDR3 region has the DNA TGTGCCAGCAGCCAAGATGTGGGACAGGGAGACAATGAGCAGTTCTTC.

In nucleotides, the CDR3 is TGTGCCAGCAGTACCCCGCGGGGGAACTCCTACGAGCAGTACTTC. The encoded protein is CASSTPRGNSYEQYF. The rearrangement joins TRBV6-2 or TRBV6-3 to TRBJ2-7, with 7 bases lining up with TRBD2. The ends lost 5 bases at V and 0 bases at J; junction bases unmatched: 7. Germline loops: CDR1 MNHEY, CDR2 SVGEGT. The length of the CDR3 is 15 residues.

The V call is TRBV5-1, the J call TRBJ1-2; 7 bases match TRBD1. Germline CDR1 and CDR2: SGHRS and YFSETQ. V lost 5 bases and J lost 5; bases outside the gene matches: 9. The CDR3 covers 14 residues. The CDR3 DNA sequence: TGCGCCAGCAGACCGAGACAGGGACAGTATGGCTACACCTTC. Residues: CASRPRQGQYGYTF.

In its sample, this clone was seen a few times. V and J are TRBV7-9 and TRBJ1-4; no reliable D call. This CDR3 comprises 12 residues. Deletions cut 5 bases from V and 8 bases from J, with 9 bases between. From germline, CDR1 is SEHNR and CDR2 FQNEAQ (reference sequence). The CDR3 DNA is TGTGCCAGCAGCCCCCCCCACGAAAAACTGTTTTTT. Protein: CASSPPHEKLFF.

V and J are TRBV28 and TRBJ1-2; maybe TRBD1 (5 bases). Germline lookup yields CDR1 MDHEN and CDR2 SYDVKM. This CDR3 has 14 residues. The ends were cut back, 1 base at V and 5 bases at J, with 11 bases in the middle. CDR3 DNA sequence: TGTGCCAGCAGTTTATTGACAGCGTTATATGGCTACACCTTC. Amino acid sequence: CASSLLTALYGYTF.

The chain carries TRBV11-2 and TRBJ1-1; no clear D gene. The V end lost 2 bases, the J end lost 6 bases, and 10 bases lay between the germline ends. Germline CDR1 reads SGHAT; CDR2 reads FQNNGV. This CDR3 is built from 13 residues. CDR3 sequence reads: CASSLNIGAEAFF. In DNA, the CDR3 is TGTGCCAGCAGCTTAAACATCGGGGCTGAAGCTTTCTTT.

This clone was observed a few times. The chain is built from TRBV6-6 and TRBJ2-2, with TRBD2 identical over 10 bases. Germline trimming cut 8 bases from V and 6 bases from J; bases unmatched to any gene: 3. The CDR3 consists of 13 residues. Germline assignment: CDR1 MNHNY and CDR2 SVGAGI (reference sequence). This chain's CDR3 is CASQAGGAGELFF. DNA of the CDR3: TGTGCCAGCCAAGCGGGAGGGGCCGGGGAGCTGTTTTTT.

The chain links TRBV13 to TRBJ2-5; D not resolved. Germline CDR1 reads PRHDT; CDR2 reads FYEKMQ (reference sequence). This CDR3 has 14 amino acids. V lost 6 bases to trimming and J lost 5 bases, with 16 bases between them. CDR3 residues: CASRQQVRQETQYF. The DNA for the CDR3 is TGTGCCAGCAGACAACAAGTCAGGCAGGAGACCCAGTACTTC.

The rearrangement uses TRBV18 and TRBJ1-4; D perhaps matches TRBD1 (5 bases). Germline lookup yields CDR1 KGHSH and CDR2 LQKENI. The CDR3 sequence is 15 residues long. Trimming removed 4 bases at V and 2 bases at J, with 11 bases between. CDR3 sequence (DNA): TGTGCCAGCTCACTCCAGGGTGTCACTAATGAAAAACTGTTTTTT. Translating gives CASSLQGVTNEKLFF.

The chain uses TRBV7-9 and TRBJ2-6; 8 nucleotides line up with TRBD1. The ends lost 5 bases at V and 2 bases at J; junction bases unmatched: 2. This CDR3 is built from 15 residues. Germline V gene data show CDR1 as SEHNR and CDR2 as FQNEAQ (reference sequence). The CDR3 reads CASSRTGPGANVLTF. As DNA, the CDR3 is TGTGCCAGCAGCCGGACAGGGCCTGGGGCCAACGTCCTGACTTTC.

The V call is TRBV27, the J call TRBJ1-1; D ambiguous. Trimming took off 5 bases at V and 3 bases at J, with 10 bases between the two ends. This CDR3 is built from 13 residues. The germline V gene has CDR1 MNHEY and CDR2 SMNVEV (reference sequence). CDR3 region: CASSPAGDTEAFF. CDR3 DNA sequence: TGTGCCAGCAGTCCGGCCGGGGACACTGAAGCTTTCTTT.

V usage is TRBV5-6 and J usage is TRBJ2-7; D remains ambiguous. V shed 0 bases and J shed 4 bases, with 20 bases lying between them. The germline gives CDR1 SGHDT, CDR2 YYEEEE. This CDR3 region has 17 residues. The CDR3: CASSLAGSGEIIYEQYF. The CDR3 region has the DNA TGTGCCAGCAGCTTGGCAGGTTCCGGAGAAATTATTTACGAGCAGTACTTC.

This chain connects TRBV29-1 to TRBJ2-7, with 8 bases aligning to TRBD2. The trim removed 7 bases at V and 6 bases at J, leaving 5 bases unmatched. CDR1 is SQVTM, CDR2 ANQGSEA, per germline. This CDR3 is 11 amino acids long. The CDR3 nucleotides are TGCAGCGCCCGGACTAGCCGCGAGCAGTACTTC. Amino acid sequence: CSARTSREQYF.

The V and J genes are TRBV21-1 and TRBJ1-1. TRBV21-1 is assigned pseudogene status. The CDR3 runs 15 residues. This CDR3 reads CASTPEGRPRTEAFF. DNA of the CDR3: TGTGCCAGCACCCCGGAAGGCAGGCCGAGGACTGAAGCTTTCTTT.

The DNA of the CDR3 is TGTGCCAGCAGCTGGAATTTTGGAAACACCATATATTTT. Encoded protein: CASSWNFGNTIYF. This sequence joins TRBV5-6 and TRBJ1-3; D gene unclear. The CDR3 is 13 amino acids. Looked up from germline, CDR1 is SGHDT and CDR2 is YYEEEE. Trimming took 3 bases from V and 3 from J, leaving 7 bases between them.

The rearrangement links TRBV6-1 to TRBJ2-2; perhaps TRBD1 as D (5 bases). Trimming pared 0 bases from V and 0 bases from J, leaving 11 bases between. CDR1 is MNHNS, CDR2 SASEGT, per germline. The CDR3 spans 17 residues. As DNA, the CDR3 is TGTGCCAGCAGTGAAGCGCGCCGGACAACGAACACCGGGGAGCTGTTTTTT. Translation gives CASSEARRTTNTGELFF.

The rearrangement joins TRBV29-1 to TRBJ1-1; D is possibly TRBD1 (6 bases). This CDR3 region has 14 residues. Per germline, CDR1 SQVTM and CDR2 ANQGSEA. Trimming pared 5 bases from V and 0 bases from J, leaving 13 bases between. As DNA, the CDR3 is TGCAGCGTTAAGATAGGACAGTTGAACACTGAAGCTTTCTTT. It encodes CSVKIGQLNTEAFF.

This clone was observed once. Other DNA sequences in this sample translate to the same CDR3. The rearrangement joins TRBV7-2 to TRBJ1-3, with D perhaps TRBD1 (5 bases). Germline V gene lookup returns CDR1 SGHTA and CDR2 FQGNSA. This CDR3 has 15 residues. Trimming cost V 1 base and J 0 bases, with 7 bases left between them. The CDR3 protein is CASSLGGGSGNTIYF. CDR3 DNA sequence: TGTGCCAGCAGCTTAGGGGGGGGCTCTGGAAACACCATATATTTT.

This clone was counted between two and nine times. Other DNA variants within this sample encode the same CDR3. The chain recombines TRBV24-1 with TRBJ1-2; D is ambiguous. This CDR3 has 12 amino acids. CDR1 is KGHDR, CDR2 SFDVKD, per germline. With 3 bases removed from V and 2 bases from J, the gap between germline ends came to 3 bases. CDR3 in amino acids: CATSDPNYGYTF. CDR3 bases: TGTGCCACCAGTGATCCGAACTATGGCTACACCTTC.

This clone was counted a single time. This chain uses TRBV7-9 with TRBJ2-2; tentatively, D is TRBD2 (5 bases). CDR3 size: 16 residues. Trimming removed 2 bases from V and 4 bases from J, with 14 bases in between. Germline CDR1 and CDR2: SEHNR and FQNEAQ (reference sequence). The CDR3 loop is CASSLLSGITTGELFF. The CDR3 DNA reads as TGTGCCAGCAGCTTATTATCGGGAATAACCACCGGGGAGCTGTTTTTT.

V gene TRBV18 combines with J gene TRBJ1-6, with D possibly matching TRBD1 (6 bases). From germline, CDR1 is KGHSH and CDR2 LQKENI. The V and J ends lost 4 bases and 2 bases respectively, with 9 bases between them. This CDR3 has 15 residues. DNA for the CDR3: TGTGCCAGCTCACTCAGGGGTACCTATAATTCACCCCTCCACTTT. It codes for CASSLRGTYNSPLHF. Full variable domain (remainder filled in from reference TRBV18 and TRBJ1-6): NAGVMQNPRHLVRRRGQEARLRCSPMKGHSHVYWYRQLPEEGLKFMVYLQKENIIDESGMPKERFSAEFPKEGPSILRIQQVVRGDSAAYFCASSLRGTYNSPLHFGNGTRLTVT.

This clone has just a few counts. The CDR3 DNA reads as TGTGCCAGCAGCCTAGTCGGGCGGGGACCCGATGAGAATCAGTACTTC. Translation: CASSLVGRGPDENQYF. The chain carries TRBV5-4 and TRBJ2-7, with D maybe TRBD2 (6 bases). V was clipped by 4 bases and J by 10 bases, with 27 bases between them. CDR1 and CDR2 (germline): SGHNT, YYREEE (reference sequence). There are 16 residues in the CDR3.

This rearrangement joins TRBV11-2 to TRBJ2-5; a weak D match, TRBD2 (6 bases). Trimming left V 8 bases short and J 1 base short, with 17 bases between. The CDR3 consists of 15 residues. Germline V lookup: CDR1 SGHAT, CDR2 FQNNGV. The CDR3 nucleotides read TGTGCCAGCGCGCGGGACTCCCTTCGCCAAGAGACCCAGTACTTC. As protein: CASARDSLRQETQYF.

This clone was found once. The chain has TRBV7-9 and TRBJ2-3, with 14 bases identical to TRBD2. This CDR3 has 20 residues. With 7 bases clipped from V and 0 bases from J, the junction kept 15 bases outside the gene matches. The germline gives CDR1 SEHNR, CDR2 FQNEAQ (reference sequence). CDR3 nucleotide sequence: TGTGCCAGCACCAAATGGCGTTACGGGACTAGCGGGGGAAGCACAGATACGCAGTATTTT. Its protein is CASTKWRYGTSGGSTDTQYF. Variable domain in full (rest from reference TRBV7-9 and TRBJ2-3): DTGVSQNPRHKITKRGQNVTFRCDPISEHNRLYWYRQTLGQGPEFLTYFQNEAQLEKSRLLSDRFSAERPKGSFSTLEIQRTEQGDSAMYLCASTKWRYGTSGGSTDTQYFGPGTRLTVL.

The CDR3 loop is CAWSRTRFRELFF. The CDR3 DNA is TGTGCCTGGAGTAGGACCCGGTTTAGGGAGCTGTTTTTT. The J gene is TRBJ2-2, the V gene TRBV30, with unresolved D. CDR3 length equals 13 residues. Trimming pared 2 bases from V and 9 bases from J, leaving 13 bases between. Germline assignment: CDR1 GTSNPN and CDR2 SVGIG (reference sequence).